The 14 T cell receptor beta chains below come from one sample, sequenced in a study of OX40 agonist ivuxolimab in advanced cancers. Repertoires were generated with immunoSEQ multiplex PCR, while TCRdb's copy carries only in-frame clones and drops some. The data hold over 50,000 clones, with about 90% observed a single time. The sample in question was CD4+ or CD8+ T cells sorted from blood, obtained in a trial of the OX40 agonist ivuxolimab. The receptors come from an adult with an advanced solid tumor such as melanoma, head and neck, liver or kidney cancer.

This chain uses TRBV19 with TRBJ1-5, with TRBD1 as a possible D gene (5 bases). V was shortened by 3 bases and J by 5 bases, with 20 bases between the two germline ends. CDR1 and CDR2 (germline): LNHDA, SQIVND (reference sequence). CDR3 size: 17 residues. The CDR3 is CASSMGVLLMGDQPQHF. In nucleotides, the CDR3 is TGTGCCAGTAGTATGGGGGTGCTTCTGATGGGGGATCAGCCCCAGCATTTT.

V gene TRBV6-5 combines with J gene TRBJ2-7; weak D call: TRBD1 (6 bases). V was trimmed by 2 bases and J by 0 bases, leaving 8 bases between them. CDR1 MNHEY and CDR2 SVGAGI come from the germline V gene. The CDR3 is 14 residues long. The CDR3 sequence is CASSYGTNSYEQYV. The DNA of the CDR3 is TGTGCCAGCAGTTACGGGACAAACTCCTACGAGCAGTACGTC.

The rearrangement joins TRBV30 to TRBJ2-1, with 7 bases fitting TRBD1. The V gene end was trimmed by 4 bases and the J gene end by 0 bases; junction bases not matched to a gene: 15. CDR3 size: 18 residues. Germline CDR1 is GTSNPN and CDR2 is SVGIG (reference sequence). The chain's CDR3 is CAWTGFDRAYSSYNEQFF. The CDR3 nucleotides read TGTGCCTGGACGGGATTTGACAGGGCCTATAGCTCCTACAATGAGCAGTTCTTC.

This clone was counted between two and nine times. V and J are TRBV6-8 and TRBJ1-5; no firm D call. The CDR3 is 16 amino acids. V lost 6 bases and J 5 bases, leaving 20 bases between the germline ends. Germline loops: CDR1 MNHGY, CDR2 SAAAGT. This chain's CDR3 is CASSNTVSIADQPQHF. The CDR3 DNA sequence: TGTGCCAGCAGCAATACAGTATCCATAGCGGATCAGCCCCAGCATTTT.

The V call is TRBV28, the J call TRBJ2-7, with 9 bases that match TRBD2. Germline values: CDR1 MDHEN, CDR2 SYDVKM. The CDR3 runs 16 residues. The V gene end was trimmed by 5 bases and the J gene end by 2 bases; junction bases not matched to a gene: 10. CDR3 bases: TGTGCCAGCAGTCCCGGTAAGACTAGCGGACCCTACGAGCAGTACGTC. Amino acids: CASSPGKTSGPYEQYV.

J is TRBJ1-3 and V is TRBV27; D is possibly TRBD1 (6 bases). Germline values: CDR1 MNHEY, CDR2 SMNVEV (reference sequence). The V end was cut by 2 bases, the J end by 0 bases, with 8 bases between. This CDR3 has 15 residues. CDR3 in amino acids: CASSLNRVSGNTIYF. CDR3 coding DNA: TGTGCCAGCAGTTTAAACAGGGTCTCTGGAAACACCATATATTTT.

The chain links TRBV11-3 to TRBJ2-5; D is unclear. V dropped 7 bases and J dropped 1 base, with 10 bases sitting between them. In germline, CDR1 is SGHNT, CDR2 YENEEA. The CDR3 contains 13 residues. CDR3 bases: TGTGCCAGCACCTCCTGGCCCCAAGAGACCCAGTACTTC. Encoded protein: CASTSWPQETQYF.

Only a few counts were recorded for this clone. This rearrangement joins TRBV25-1 to TRBJ1-1, with D unclear. The germline gives CDR1 MGHDK, CDR2 SYGVNS. The CDR3 contains 11 residues. Trimming cost V 5 bases and J 3 bases, with 4 bases left between them. CDR3 DNA: TGTGCCAGCAGTCGAGACACTGAAGCTTTCTTT. Translated, it gives CASSRDTEAFF.

The rearrangement joins TRBV27 to TRBJ1-1, with 7 positions matching TRBD1. The length of the CDR3 is 15 residues. J was trimmed by 2 bases and V by 0 bases; bases with no gene match: 3. Germline values: CDR1 MNHEY, CDR2 SMNVEV (reference sequence). CDR3 in amino acids: CASSLSGTVNTEAFF. CDR3 DNA: TGTGCCAGCAGTTTATCGGGGACAGTAAACACTGAAGCTTTCTTT.

The chain uses TRBV4-3 and TRBJ1-2; D may be TRBD1 (6 bases). Per the germline V gene, CDR1 is LGHNA and CDR2 is YSLEER. The CDR3 loop spans 17 amino acids. Trimming removed 6 bases at V and 6 bases at J, with 26 bases between. The CDR3 nucleotides read TGCGCCAGCAGTCGGGGGCCACGCTTCTACACGTTCAATGGCTACACCTTC. Protein product: CASSRGPRFYTFNGYTF.

The chain is built from TRBV30 and TRBJ1-2, with D possibly TRBD1 on 5 matching bases. Looked up from germline, CDR1 is GTSNPN and CDR2 is SVGIG (reference sequence). Trimming pared 5 bases from V and 8 bases from J, leaving 18 bases between. The CDR3 is 13 residues long. The CDR3 sequence: CAWSPGGVGGYTF. The DNA of the CDR3 is TGTGCCTGGTCCCCTGGGGGGGTAGGGGGCTACACCTTC.

This chain joins TRBV28 and TRBJ1-5; D might be TRBD1 (6 bases). The CDR3 length is 15 residues. Germline values: CDR1 MDHEN, CDR2 SYDVKM. Trimming pared 2 bases from V and 3 bases from J, leaving 11 bases between. As DNA, the CDR3 is TGTGCCAGCAGTTTACTAGGGGGATACAATCAGCCCCAGCATTTT. Protein: CASSLLGGYNQPQHF.

V is TRBV30 and J is TRBJ2-1; D might be TRBD2 (6 bases). Trimming shortened V by 5 bases and J by 0 bases, and 14 bases separated the two germline ends. CDR1 is GTSNPN, CDR2 SVGIG, per germline (reference sequence). The length of the CDR3 is 15 residues. The CDR3: CAWARAGSSYNEQFF. The CDR3 coding sequence is TGTGCCTGGGCAAGGGCGGGAAGCTCCTACAATGAGCAGTTCTTC.

V and J are TRBV28 and TRBJ1-2, with 8 bases aligning to TRBD1. This CDR3 is built from 15 residues. Germline-derived CDR1 and CDR2 are MDHEN and SYDVKM. V trimming: 6 bases; J trimming: 5 bases; junction bases outside the gene matches: 11. CDR3 nucleotide sequence: TGTGCCAGCAGGGAAACAGGGGGAGTATGGTATGGCTACACCTTC. This translates into CASRETGGVWYGYTF.